This T cell receptor (beta chain) stems from a study of cytomegalovirus exposure and HLA in healthy donors. Regarding the study as a whole: Apparent HLA restriction characterized most CMV-associated TCR beta chains in a later analysis.

Primers: 60 Vbeta forward and 13 Jbeta reverse. This table comes from immunoSEQ multiplex PCR, and its TCRdb copy is limited to in-frame clones, with some not included. The sample lists under 200,000 clones; roughly four fifths were seen once. The CDR3 loop spans 15 amino acids. In germline, CDR1 is SNHLY, CDR2 FYNNEI. V lost 2 bases, J lost 5 bases, and 5 bases stayed unmatched. Comment on this clone: The target antigen is unknown.

This TCR was sampled from a woman between 18 and 29 years old in good health and CMV-seronegative. This chain links TRBV2 with TRBJ2-5; 10 nucleotides align to TRBD2. Specimen: PBMCs. This chain's CDR3 is CASSEQRGGGETQYF. CDR3 nucleotide sequence: TGTGCCAGCAGTGAACAGCGGGGGGGCGGGGAGACCCAGTACTTC.